The 25 T cell receptor beta chains below come from one sample, sequenced in a study of human T cells and chemical hapten exposure. Time point given: patch test 2, 6 weeks after DPC sensitization. Sample treatment: therapeutic diphenylcyclopropenone sensitization with weekly scalp DPC. TCRdb re-called the RACE reads with MiXCR, one entry per CDR3 protein. The sample includes about 140,000 distinct CDR3 sequences, approximately 10% of them seen just once. The sequenced sample was whole blood, obtained in connection with sensitization to the hapten diphenylcyclopropenone (DPC). The receptors were sampled from a woman between 50 and 59 years old with alopecia areata. Some clones in this sample may be carry-over from other donors' samples.

The CDR3 spells CASSLVARGDNEQFF. In DNA, the CDR3 is TGTGCCAGCAGCTTAGTGGCCAGAGGAGATAATGAGCAGTTCTTC. V is TRBV7-9 and J is TRBJ2-1; D remains unclear. Germline V gives CDR1 SEHNR, CDR2 FQNEAQ (reference sequence). This CDR3 has 15 amino acids. V lost 1 base to trimming and J lost 7 bases, with 14 bases between them.

This clonotype turned up a few times. The chain carries TRBV29-1 and TRBJ2-1; the D call may be TRBD1 or TRBD2 (5 bases each). There are 13 residues in the CDR3. Germline CDR1 reads SQVTM; CDR2 reads ANQGSEA. The germline V and J ends were trimmed by 7 bases and 7 bases, with 17 bases remaining between them. CDR3 nucleotides: TGCAGCGAGAGGGGATCTGGGGGTAATGAGCAGTTCTTC. The encoded protein is CSERGSGGNEQFF.

The CDR3 reads CASSYGPNTEAFF. Written as DNA, the CDR3 is TGTGCCAGCAGCTATGGGCCGAACACTGAAGCTTTCTTT. This rearrangement joins TRBV7-2 to TRBJ1-1, with D unclear. The germline V gene encodes CDR1 SGHTA and CDR2 FQGNSA. The length of the CDR3 is 13 residues. V was trimmed by 4 bases and J by 1 base, leaving 7 bases between them.

This chain links TRBV6-5 with TRBJ2-7; TRBD2 matches at 10 bases. CDR1 and CDR2 (germline): MNHEY, SVGAGI. The CDR3 sequence is 16 residues long. V lost 6 bases to trimming and J lost 3 bases; unmatched junction nucleotides: 11. The CDR3 coding sequence is TGTGCCAGCAGACGATTAGGGACTAGCGCGAGCTACGAGCAGTACTTC. Translation gives CASRRLGTSASYEQYF.

This clonotype occurred many times. The gene calls are TRBV30 and TRBJ1-6; TRBD1 matches at 7 bases. Germline V gives CDR1 GTSNPN, CDR2 SVGIG (reference sequence). The CDR3 contains 14 residues. V lost 0 bases and J lost 7; bases outside the gene matches: 3. In DNA form, the CDR3 reads TGTGCCTGGAGTGTTGGGACAGAAAATTCACCCCTCCACTTT. Translating it yields CAWSVGTENSPLHF.

The J gene is TRBJ1-5, the V gene TRBV6-5, with no clear D. The CDR3 is made up of 13 amino acids. Germline V gives CDR1 MNHEY, CDR2 SVGAGI. V was cut by 4 bases and J by 4 bases, with 8 bases left in between. The CDR3 DNA reads TGTGCCAGCAGTTCACTAATTAATCAGCCCCAGCATTTT. Protein sequence: CASSSLINQPQHF.

This clonotype was seen at least ten times. CDR3: CASSVAGQTTNEKLFF. The CDR3 DNA follows: TGTGCCAGCAGCGTAGCCGGTCAAACAACTAATGAAAAACTGTTTTTT. This rearrangement joins TRBV9 to TRBJ1-4; D is ambiguous. V was pared by 0 bases and J by 0 bases, with 9 bases between. Germline loops: CDR1 SGDLS, CDR2 YYNGEE. The CDR3 is made up of 16 amino acids.

For the CDR3, the DNA is TGCAGTGCCAAGATCGGACAGGGGAAGACAGATACGCAGTATTTT. Protein: CSAKIGQGKTDTQYF. The chain joins TRBV20-1 to TRBJ2-3, with 9 bases lining up with TRBD1. Per the germline V gene, CDR1 is DFQATT and CDR2 is SNEGSKA (reference sequence). This CDR3 contains 15 residues. Losses at the gene ends were 6 bases for V and 3 bases for J; bases not matched to a gene: 10.

The CDR3 is CASSLGQVYEQYF. The CDR3 DNA follows: TGTGCCAGCAGCTTAGGGCAGGTCTACGAGCAGTACTTC. This chain joins TRBV7-9 and TRBJ2-7, with D uncertain. Germline V CDR1 and CDR2: SEHNR, FQNEAQ (reference sequence). This CDR3 spans 13 amino acids. V dropped 1 base and J dropped 3 bases, with 7 bases sitting between them.

This clonotype was counted only a few times. V usage is TRBV6-6 and J usage is TRBJ1-3, with a weak D call TRBD1 (5 bases). Trimming pared 5 bases from V and 7 bases from J, leaving 15 bases between. This CDR3 contains 14 residues. Germline V gene data show CDR1 as MNHNY and CDR2 as SVGAGI (reference sequence). The CDR3 coding sequence is TGTGCCAGCAGTCAGACAGCGGCAATTAACACCATATATTTT. It codes for CASSQTAAINTIYF.

A remark on this clonotype: This may come from a read error, since a much larger clone is one base off. The chain recombines TRBV3-1 with TRBJ2-7; 10 nucleotides align to TRBD2. The CDR3 totals 16 residues. CDR1 is LGHDT, CDR2 YNNKEL, per germline (reference sequence). The DNA of the CDR3 is TGTGCCAGCAGCCCCGCCGGACTAGCGGTTATCTACGAGCGGTACTTC. Translated: CASSPAGLAVIYERYF.

This clonotype was observed a few times. The J gene is TRBJ1-5, the V gene TRBV10-3; 8 nucleotides agree with TRBD1. V dropped 6 bases and J dropped 9; count of bases not matched to a gene: 7. The germline gives CDR1 ENHRY, CDR2 SYGVKD. This CDR3 is 13 amino acids long. CDR3 region: CAIRAGQVMPQHF. The CDR3 DNA reads as TGTGCCATCAGAGCGGGACAGGTGATGCCCCAGCATTTT.

This clonotype was recorded many times. V and J are TRBV7-2 and TRBJ2-3; 9 nucleotides line up with TRBD2. V lost 2 bases to trimming and J lost 2 bases; unmatched junction nucleotides: 14. The germline V gene encodes CDR1 SGHTA and CDR2 FQGNSA. This CDR3 is 19 amino acids long. CDR3 in DNA: TGTGCCAGCAGCTTAATAGCGGGAGCCGGGGTTGGGGCCACAGATACGCAGTATTTT. It encodes CASSLIAGAGVGATDTQYF.

This clonotype has a handful of counts. The chain links TRBV11-2 to TRBJ2-5; no firm D call. The germline V and J ends were trimmed by 0 bases and 3 bases, with 2 bases remaining between them. The CDR3 consists of 12 residues. Germline V gene lookup returns CDR1 SGHAT and CDR2 FQNNGV. DNA for the CDR3: TGTGCCAGCAGCTTAGATGAAGAGACCCAGTACTTC. Protein sequence: CASSLDEETQYF.

Details on this clonotype: A much larger clone differs from this one at a single base, so this may be a read error. The chain recombines TRBV5-4 with TRBJ2-2; 7 nucleotides line up with TRBD1. This CDR3 has 15 residues. Germline V gene sequence: CDR1 SGHNT, CDR2 YYREEE (reference sequence). CDR3 amino acids: CASGLDRTNTGELFF. The CDR3 DNA reads TGTGCCAGCGGCTTGGACAGGACCAACACCGGGGAGCTGTTTTTT.

The V gene is TRBV13, the J gene TRBJ1-2; 8 bases map to TRBD1. J was trimmed by 7 bases and V by 5 bases; bases with no gene match: 3. CDR3 length equals 12 residues. Germline-derived CDR1 and CDR2 are PRHDT and FYEKMQ (reference sequence). The CDR3 DNA follows: TGTGCCAGCAGCCGAGACAGGGGTGGCTACACCTTC. Its protein is CASSRDRGGYTF. Based on the CDR3 plus reference TRBV13 and TRBJ1-2, the full variable domain is AAGVIQSPRHLIKEKRETATLKCYPIPRHDTVYWYQQGPGQDPQFLISFYEKMQSDKGSIPDRFSAQQFSDYHSELNMSSLELGDSALYFCASSRDRGGYTFGSGTRLTVV.

This clonotype appeared many times. The rearrangement joins TRBV7-2 to TRBJ2-6; no firm D call. V lost 5 bases, J lost 0 bases, and 8 bases lay in between. Germline V CDR1 and CDR2: SGHTA, FQGNSA. The CDR3 spans 15 residues. The CDR3 sequence: CASSRDNSGANVLTF. CDR3 nucleotides: TGTGCCAGCAGCCGCGACAACTCTGGGGCCAACGTCCTGACTTTC.

CDR3 in amino acids: CAISATGSNQPQHF. The DNA of the CDR3 is TGTGCCATCAGTGCAACAGGGAGCAATCAGCCCCAGCATTTT. The chain employs TRBV10-3 and TRBJ1-5; possible D gene TRBD1, 6 bases. The CDR3 is 14 residues long. Germline V gene sequence: CDR1 ENHRY, CDR2 SYGVKD. V lost 4 bases, J lost 1 base, and 8 bases lay in between.

This clonotype has a handful of counts. The chain recombines TRBV6-2 or TRBV6-3 with TRBJ2-7; the D gene is possibly TRBD2 (6 bases). The ends were cut back, 5 bases at V and 4 bases at J, with 9 bases in the middle. Germline assignment: CDR1 MNHEY and CDR2 SVGEGT. The length of the CDR3 is 12 residues. The CDR3 DNA follows: TGTGCCAGCAGTCTGGACTATTACGAGCAGTACTTC. Protein: CASSLDYYEQYF.

The chain has TRBV28 and TRBJ2-7, with 8 bases matching TRBD1. Germline loops: CDR1 MDHEN, CDR2 SYDVKM. The CDR3 extends over 15 amino acids. The V and J ends lost 2 bases and 0 bases, in that order; junction bases with no gene match: 3. The CDR3 coding sequence is TGTGCCAGCAGTTTACAGGGGGCAGGCTCCTACGAGCAGTACTTC. Translation gives CASSLQGAGSYEQYF.

This clonotype was observed a few times. The genes are TRBV28 and TRBJ2-1; D perhaps matches TRBD2 (5 bases). V was clipped by 3 bases and J by 12 bases, with 9 bases between them. The CDR3 is 11 amino acids. The V gene's germline CDR1 is MDHEN and CDR2 SYDVKM. The CDR3 reads CASSLRERQFF. For the CDR3, the DNA is TGTGCCAGCAGTTTGAGGGAGCGGCAGTTCTTC.

V gene TRBV7-8 combines with J gene TRBJ2-1; D call uncertain. Trimming took off 6 bases at V and 0 bases at J, with 18 bases between the two ends. Germline values: CDR1 SGHVS, CDR2 FQNEAQ. CDR3 length: 17 residues. The CDR3 DNA is TGTGCCAGCAGACCCGACCCTCTGCGAAGCTCCTACAATGAGCAGTTCTTC. Protein sequence: CASRPDPLRSSYNEQFF. Together with reference TRBV7-8 and TRBJ2-1, the CDR3 gives the full variable domain: GAGVSQSPRYKVAKRGQDVALRCDPISGHVSLFWYQQALGQGPEFLTYFQNEAQLDKSGLPSDRFFAERPEGSVSTLKIQRTQQEDSAVYLCASRPDPLRSSYNEQFFGPGTRLTVL.

This clonotype was counted a few times. CDR3 region: CASSEGDRFYEQYF. As DNA, the CDR3 is TGTGCCAGCAGCGAGGGGGACAGGTTTTACGAGCAGTACTTC. J is TRBJ2-7 and V is TRBV28; 8 bases fit TRBD1. J gave up 4 bases and V 6 bases, and 8 bases lay outside the gene matches. CDR1 is MDHEN, CDR2 SYDVKM, per germline. CDR3 length: 14 residues.

This clonotype was found many times. The CDR3 here is CASSVSGLYTGELFF. CDR3 nucleotides: TGTGCCAGCAGCGTGTCGGGACTCTACACCGGGGAGCTGTTTTTT. This chain joins TRBV7-2 and TRBJ2-2; D is possibly TRBD2 (6 bases). This CDR3 comprises 15 residues. Trimming stripped 5 bases from V and 3 bases from J, with 13 bases between. Germline-derived CDR1 and CDR2 are SGHTA and FQGNSA.

This chain uses TRBV7-9 with TRBJ1-1, with TRBD1 as a possible D gene (6 bases). V lost 2 bases, J lost 4 bases, and 11 bases lay in between. The CDR3 extends over 14 amino acids. The V gene's germline CDR1 is SEHNR and CDR2 FQNEAQ (reference sequence). CDR3 bases: TGTGCCAGCAGCTTACAGGGGTCTACCACTGAAGCTTTCTTT. Amino acid sequence: CASSLQGSTTEAFF.